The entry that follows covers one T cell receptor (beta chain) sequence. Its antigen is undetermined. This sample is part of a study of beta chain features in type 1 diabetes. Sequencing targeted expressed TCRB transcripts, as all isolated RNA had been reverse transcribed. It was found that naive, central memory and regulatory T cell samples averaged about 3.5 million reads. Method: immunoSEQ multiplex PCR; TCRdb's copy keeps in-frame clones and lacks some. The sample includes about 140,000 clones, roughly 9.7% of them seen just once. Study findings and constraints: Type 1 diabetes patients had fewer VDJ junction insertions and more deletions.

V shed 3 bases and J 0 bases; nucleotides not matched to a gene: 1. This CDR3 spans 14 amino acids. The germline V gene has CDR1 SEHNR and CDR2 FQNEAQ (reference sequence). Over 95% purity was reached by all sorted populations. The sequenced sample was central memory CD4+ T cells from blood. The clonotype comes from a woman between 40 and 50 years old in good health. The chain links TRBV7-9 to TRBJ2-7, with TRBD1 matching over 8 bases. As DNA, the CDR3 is TGTGCCAGCAGCTTGGACAGGGACTCCTACGAGCAGTACTTC. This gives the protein CASSLDRDSYEQYF.